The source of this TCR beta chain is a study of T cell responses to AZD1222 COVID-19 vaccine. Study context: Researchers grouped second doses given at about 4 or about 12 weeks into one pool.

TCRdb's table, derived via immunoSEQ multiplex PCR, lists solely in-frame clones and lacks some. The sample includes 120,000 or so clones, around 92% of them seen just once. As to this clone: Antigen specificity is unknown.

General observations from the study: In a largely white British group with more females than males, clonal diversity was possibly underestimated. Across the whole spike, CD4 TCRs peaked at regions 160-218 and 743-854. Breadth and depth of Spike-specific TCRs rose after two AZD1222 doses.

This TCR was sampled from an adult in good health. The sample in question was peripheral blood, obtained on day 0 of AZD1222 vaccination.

The CDR3 DNA reads as TGCGCCAGCAGCTTGGAGGTAGCAGGGGGCACAGATACGCAGTATTTT. Protein sequence: CASSLEVAGGTDTQYF. The chain couples TRBV5-1 to TRBJ2-3; D possibly corresponds to TRBD1 (6 bases). The ends were cut back, 0 bases at V and 1 base at J, with 12 bases in the middle. This CDR3 is 16 amino acids long. The germline CDR1 and CDR2 sequences are SGHRS and YFSETQ.